The 21 T cell receptor beta chains presented below share a single source sample, sequenced in a study of blood T cell repertoires in COVID-19 (dated by TCRdb to 2018 to 2020). Receptor amplification or capture employed the immunoSEQ multiplex PCR assay. TCRdb carries this immuneACCESS record with in-frame sequences only. Its versions omit some clonotypes, under half of them owing to an unresolved V gene in the studies checked, with the rest unexplained. The sample records some 97,000 clones, more than 65% of which are singletons. Of the sample, approximately 29% is held by the ten largest clones. Sequenced material: peripheral blood. These receptor sequences come from a man in his 70s with active or convalescent COVID-19.

CDR3 coding DNA: TGCAGTGCAACTAACACCGGGGAGCTGTTTTTT. The encoded protein is CSATNTGELFF. This chain links TRBV20-1 with TRBJ2-2; D call uncertain. Germline CDR1 is DFQATT and CDR2 is SNEGSKA (reference sequence). The CDR3 covers 11 residues. Deletions cut 6 bases from V and 2 bases from J, with 4 bases between.

Note on this clone: This CDR3 is also generated by other DNA sequences in the sample. The chain combines TRBV9 with TRBJ1-3; D is perhaps TRBD1 (5 bases). Trimming left V 2 bases short and J 0 bases short, with 6 bases between. Germline loops: CDR1 SGDLS, CDR2 YYNGEE. The CDR3 is made up of 14 amino acids. This chain's CDR3 is CASSVDSSGNTIYF. The CDR3 DNA is TGTGCCAGCAGCGTCGACAGCTCTGGAAACACCATATATTTT. Together with reference TRBV9 and TRBJ1-3, the CDR3 gives the full variable domain: DSGVTQTPKHLITATGQRVTLRCSPRSGDLSVYWYQQSLDQGLQFLIQYYNGEERAKGNILERFSAQQFPDLHSELNLSSLELGDSALYFCASSVDSSGNTIYFGEGSWLTVV.

This clone was seen ten or more times. The rearrangement links TRBV24-1 to TRBJ2-3, with 9 nucleotides matching TRBD1. Germline V CDR1 and CDR2: KGHDR, SFDVKD. The J segment lost 6 bases and the V segment lost 2 bases, leaving 5 bases of the junction unmatched. The CDR3 spans 15 residues. CDR3 nucleotide sequence: TGTGCCACCAGTGATTCGACAGGGGGAGGGGATACGCAGTATTTT. Its translation: CATSDSTGGGDTQYF.

J is TRBJ2-3 and V is TRBV9, with TRBD2 matching over 8 bases. V was clipped by 3 bases and J by 4 bases; unmatched bases: 4. CDR1 and CDR2 (germline): SGDLS, YYNGEE. The CDR3 spans 14 residues. In DNA form, the CDR3 reads TGTGCCAGCAGCGCGGGCGGGGGGCCAGATACGCAGTATTTT. The encoded protein is CASSAGGGPDTQYF.

This chain connects TRBV19 to TRBJ1-1, with a possible D match to TRBD1 (5 bases). The V and J ends lost 8 bases and 2 bases respectively, with 9 bases between them. The CDR3 spans 12 residues. Germline values: CDR1 LNHDA, CDR2 SQIVND (reference sequence). CDR3 amino acids: CASAQGNTEAFF. CDR3 DNA sequence: TGTGCCAGTGCGCAGGGCAACACTGAAGCTTTCTTT.

The J gene is TRBJ2-7, the V gene TRBV5-1; a possible D gene is TRBD1 (6 bases). V was cut by 7 bases and J by 3 bases, with 14 bases left in between. The germline V gene has CDR1 SGHRS and CDR2 YFSETQ. This CDR3 region has 13 residues. For the CDR3, the DNA is TGCGCCAGCGGGGACAACGGGGTCTACGAGCAGTACTTC. Translation gives CASGDNGVYEQYF.

This clone was detected only once. The chain has TRBV24-1 and TRBJ1-5, with D perhaps matching TRBD1 (6 bases). The CDR3 extends over 13 amino acids. Germline loops: CDR1 KGHDR, CDR2 SFDVKD. Deletions cut 5 bases from V and 5 bases from J, with 9 bases between. CDR3 in amino acids: CATSAQGDQPQHF. CDR3 coding DNA: TGTGCCACCAGTGCACAGGGAGATCAGCCCCAGCATTTT.

This chain's CDR3 is CASSQGPGGDRPQHF. CDR3 in DNA: TGCGCCAGCAGCCAAGGACCAGGAGGGGATAGGCCCCAGCATTTT. The V and J genes are TRBV4-1 and TRBJ1-5; TRBD1 is a possible D gene (5 bases). CDR3 size: 15 residues. Trimming removed 1 base from V and 9 bases from J, with 16 bases in between. Germline CDR1 and CDR2: MGHRA and YSYEKL.

The V gene is TRBV29-1, the J gene TRBJ2-3; TRBD1 matches at 8 bases. The germline gives CDR1 SQVTM, CDR2 ANQGSEA. The junction had 9 bases not matched to a gene; V was cut back by 3 bases and J by 4 bases. This CDR3 spans 15 amino acids. The CDR3 DNA sequence: TGCAGCGTTGATGGTCAGGGGGCAGAAGCAGATACGCAGTATTTT. Its protein product is CSVDGQGAEADTQYF.

The chain recombines TRBV6-2 or TRBV6-3 with TRBJ2-7; TRBD2 aligns across 10 bases. Germline CDR1 is MNHEY and CDR2 is SVGEGT. This CDR3 region has 15 residues. Unmatched junction bases numbered 4, after V lost 5 bases and J lost 0 bases. For the CDR3, the DNA is TGTGCCAGCAGTCCCCGACTAGCGGGCTCCTACGAGCAGTACTTC. Translated: CASSPRLAGSYEQYF.

The table lists this clone with a few counts. This rearrangement joins TRBV29-1 to TRBJ2-7; 8 bases match TRBD2. V shed 8 bases and J 4 bases; nucleotides not matched to a gene: 7. Per the germline V gene, CDR1 is SQVTM and CDR2 is ANQGSEA. This CDR3 is built from 12 residues. CDR3 loop: CSSERGSYEQYF. CDR3 nucleotide sequence: TGCAGCTCGGAGCGGGGGTCTTACGAGCAGTACTTC.

V usage is TRBV27 and J usage is TRBJ2-7, with 13 bases matching TRBD2. CDR3 length: 19 amino acids. V was clipped by 5 bases and J by 4 bases; unmatched bases: 17. Germline V gives CDR1 MNHEY, CDR2 SMNVEV (reference sequence). CDR3 sequence: CASSTTRLAGGLQLYEQYF. Written as DNA, the CDR3 is TGTGCCAGCAGTACTACTCGACTAGCGGGAGGCCTTCAACTTTACGAGCAGTACTTC.

This clone was seen a handful of times. The chain has TRBV4-1 and TRBJ1-2; 12 nucleotides align to TRBD1. The germline V gene encodes CDR1 MGHRA and CDR2 YSYEKL. The CDR3 runs to 17 residues. The J segment lost 8 bases and the V segment lost 6 bases, leaving 16 bases of the junction unmatched. The CDR3 bases are TGCGCCAGCAGACAAACACCCGGGACAGGGGGCTGGATCGGCTACACCTTC. The encoded protein is CASRQTPGTGGWIGYTF.

The chain has TRBV4-1 and TRBJ2-7, with TRBD2 matching over 13 bases. CDR3 length equals 14 residues. Per germline, CDR1 MGHRA and CDR2 YSYEKL. The trim removed 4 bases at V and 6 bases at J, leaving 3 bases unmatched. This chain's CDR3 is CASSPGTSGAEQYF. CDR3 in DNA: TGCGCCAGCAGCCCCGGGACTAGCGGGGCCGAGCAGTACTTC.

This clone has only one observation. The chain has TRBV4-3 and TRBJ1-1; 10 nucleotides align to TRBD1. Germline lookup yields CDR1 LGHNA and CDR2 YSLEER. V trimming: 3 bases; J trimming: 7 bases; junction bases outside the gene matches: 5. CDR3 length: 14 amino acids. The CDR3: CASSQTGGNGEAFF. In DNA, the CDR3 is TGCGCCAGCAGCCAGACAGGGGGCAACGGTGAAGCTTTCTTT.

The chain is built from TRBV6-5 and TRBJ2-7; a weak D match, TRBD1 (5 bases). The germline V and J ends were trimmed by 3 bases and 6 bases, with 6 bases remaining between them. The germline V gene has CDR1 MNHEY and CDR2 SVGAGI. CDR3 length: 11 residues. The CDR3 DNA sequence: TGTGCCAGCAGTTATGACAGCGAGCAGTACTTC. Translation: CASSYDSEQYF.

The chain joins TRBV2 to TRBJ1-1; a weak D match, TRBD1 (5 bases). Between the trimmed V and J ends, which lost 8 bases and 1 base, there was a span of 14 bases. Germline values: CDR1 SNHLY, CDR2 FYNNEI. The CDR3 totals 14 residues. CDR3 nucleotide sequence: TGTGCCAGCTCCGCGGGGACGTGGAACACTGAAGCTTTCTTT. Translated: CASSAGTWNTEAFF.

The rearrangement links TRBV5-1 to TRBJ2-7; 10 bases match TRBD1. There are 14 residues in the CDR3. Germline CDR1 reads SGHRS; CDR2 reads YFSETQ. After removal of 4 bases from V and 2 bases from J, the junction contained 3 bases not matched to a gene. The CDR3 spells CASSAGTGAYEQYF. DNA of the CDR3: TGCGCCAGCAGCGCCGGGACAGGGGCCTACGAGCAGTACTTC.

The chain uses TRBV6-6 and TRBJ2-2, with unresolved D. The CDR3 has 14 amino acids. V lost 5 bases to trimming and J lost 8 bases, with 15 bases between them. CDR1 and CDR2 from the germline V gene are MNHNY and SVGAGI (reference sequence). The CDR3 loop reads CASSPDGVYGELFF. In nucleotides, the CDR3 is TGTGCCAGCAGTCCCGACGGAGTGTATGGGGAGCTGTTTTTT.

The chain is built from TRBV3-1 (or the pseudogene TRBV3-2) and TRBJ1-2, with D unclear. V gave up 1 base and J gave up 8 bases, with 17 bases separating them. CDR3 length: 15 amino acids. From germline, CDR1 is LGHDT and CDR2 YNNKEL (reference sequence). The CDR3 DNA follows: TGTGCCAGCAGCCAAGTCGGAGCCCGAGGGCTAGGCTACACCTTC. Protein product: CASSQVGARGLGYTF.

The rearrangement joins TRBV2 to TRBJ1-2; D is perhaps TRBD1 (5 bases). The CDR3 spans 12 residues. CDR1 and CDR2 from the germline V gene are SNHLY and FYNNEI. V lost 6 bases and J lost 8, with 13 bases in between. The DNA for the CDR3 is TGTGCCAGCAGGCTCAGGGAATGGGGCTACACCTTC. Translation gives CASRLREWGYTF.